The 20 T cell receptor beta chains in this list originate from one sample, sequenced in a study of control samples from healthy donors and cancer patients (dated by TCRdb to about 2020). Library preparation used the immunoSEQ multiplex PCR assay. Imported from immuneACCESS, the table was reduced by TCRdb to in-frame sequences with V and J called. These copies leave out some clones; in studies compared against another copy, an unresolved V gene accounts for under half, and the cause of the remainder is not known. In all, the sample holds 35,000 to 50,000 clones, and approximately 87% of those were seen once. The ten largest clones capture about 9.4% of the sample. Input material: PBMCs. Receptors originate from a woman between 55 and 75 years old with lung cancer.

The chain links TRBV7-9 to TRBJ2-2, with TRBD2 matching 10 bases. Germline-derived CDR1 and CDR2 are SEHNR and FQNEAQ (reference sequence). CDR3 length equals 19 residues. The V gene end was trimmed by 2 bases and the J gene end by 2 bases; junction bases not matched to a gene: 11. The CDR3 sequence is CASSLPETSGFSNTGELFF. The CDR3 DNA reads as TGTGCCAGCAGCTTACCCGAGACTAGCGGGTTTTCCAACACCGGGGAGCTGTTTTTT. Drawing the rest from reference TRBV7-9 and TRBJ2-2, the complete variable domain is DTGVSQNPRHKITKRGQNVTFRCDPISEHNRLYWYRQTLGQGPEFLTYFQNEAQLEKSRLLSDRFSAERPKGSFSTLEIQRTEQGDSAMYLCASSLPETSGFSNTGELFFGEGSRLTVL.

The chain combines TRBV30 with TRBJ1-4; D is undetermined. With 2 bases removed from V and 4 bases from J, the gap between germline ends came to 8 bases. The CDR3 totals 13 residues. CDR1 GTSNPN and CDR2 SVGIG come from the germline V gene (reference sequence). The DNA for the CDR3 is TGTGCCTGGAGTACTGGGTATAATGAAAAACTGTTTTTT. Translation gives CAWSTGYNEKLFF.

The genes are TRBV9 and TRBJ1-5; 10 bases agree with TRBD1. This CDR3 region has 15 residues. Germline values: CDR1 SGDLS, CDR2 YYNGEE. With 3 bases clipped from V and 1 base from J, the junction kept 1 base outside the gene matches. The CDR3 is CASSGGQGSNQPQHF. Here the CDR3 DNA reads TGTGCCAGCAGCGGGGGACAGGGGAGCAATCAGCCCCAGCATTTT.

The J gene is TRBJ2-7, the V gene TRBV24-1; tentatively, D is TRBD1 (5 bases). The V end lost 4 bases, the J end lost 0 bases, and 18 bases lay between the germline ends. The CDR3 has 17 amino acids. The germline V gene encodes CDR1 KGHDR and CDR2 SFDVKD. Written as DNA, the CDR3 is TGTGCCACCAGTGACAGGGCACGTCCTACAACCTCCTACGAGCAGTACTTC. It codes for CATSDRARPTTSYEQYF.

The CDR3 is CASSPSGTGYGYTF. DNA for the CDR3: TGTGCCAGTAGCCCTTCAGGTACGGGCTATGGCTACACCTTC. The genes are TRBV19 and TRBJ1-2; D is ambiguous. CDR3 length: 14 residues. The germline V and J ends were trimmed by 6 bases and 4 bases, with 15 bases remaining between them. CDR1 is LNHDA and CDR2 is SQIVND in the germline V gene (reference sequence).

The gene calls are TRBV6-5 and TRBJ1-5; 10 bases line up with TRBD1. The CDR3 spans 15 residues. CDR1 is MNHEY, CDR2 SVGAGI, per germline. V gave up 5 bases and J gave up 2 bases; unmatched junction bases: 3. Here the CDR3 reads CASSTTGGGNQPQHF. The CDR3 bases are TGTGCCAGCAGTACGACAGGGGGCGGCAATCAGCCCCAGCATTTT.

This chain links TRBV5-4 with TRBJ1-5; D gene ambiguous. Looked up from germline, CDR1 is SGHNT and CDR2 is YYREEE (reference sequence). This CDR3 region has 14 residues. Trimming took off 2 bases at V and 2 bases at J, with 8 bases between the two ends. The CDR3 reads CASSFWGGNQPQHF. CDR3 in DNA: TGTGCCAGCAGCTTTTGGGGAGGCAATCAGCCCCAGCATTTT.

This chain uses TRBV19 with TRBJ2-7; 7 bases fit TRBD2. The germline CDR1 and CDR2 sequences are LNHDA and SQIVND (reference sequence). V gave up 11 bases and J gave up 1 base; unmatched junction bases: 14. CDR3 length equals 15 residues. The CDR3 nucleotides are TGTGCCTCCTCCTTCCAGGCTAGCGGATCCTACGAGCAGTACTTC. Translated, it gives CASSFQASGSYEQYF.

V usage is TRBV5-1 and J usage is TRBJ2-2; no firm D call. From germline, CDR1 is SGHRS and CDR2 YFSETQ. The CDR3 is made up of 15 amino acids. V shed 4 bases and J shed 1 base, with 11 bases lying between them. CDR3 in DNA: TGCGCCAGCAGCCCACAGATTGGGAACACCGGGGAGCTGTTTTTT. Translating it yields CASSPQIGNTGELFF.

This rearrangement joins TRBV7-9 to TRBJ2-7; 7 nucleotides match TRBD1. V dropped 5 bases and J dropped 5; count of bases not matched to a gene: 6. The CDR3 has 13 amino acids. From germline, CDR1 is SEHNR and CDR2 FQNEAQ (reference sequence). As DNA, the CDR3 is TGTGCCAGCAGCCTCGGGACAGAGGACGAGCAGTACTTC. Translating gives CASSLGTEDEQYF.

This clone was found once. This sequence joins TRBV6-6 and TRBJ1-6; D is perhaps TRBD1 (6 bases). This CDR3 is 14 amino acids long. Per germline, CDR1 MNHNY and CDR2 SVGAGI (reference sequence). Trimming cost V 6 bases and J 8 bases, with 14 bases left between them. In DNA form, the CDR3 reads TGTGCCAGCAGGGAGGGGGACGCGGATTCACCCCTCCACTTT. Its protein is CASREGDADSPLHF.

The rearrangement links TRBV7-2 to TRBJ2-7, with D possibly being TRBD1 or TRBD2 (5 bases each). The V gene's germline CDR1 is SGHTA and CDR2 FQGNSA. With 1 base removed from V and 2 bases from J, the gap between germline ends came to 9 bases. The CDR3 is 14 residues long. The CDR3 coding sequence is TGTGCCAGCAGCTTAGGGGGGAGAACCTACGAGCAGTACTTC. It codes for CASSLGGRTYEQYF.

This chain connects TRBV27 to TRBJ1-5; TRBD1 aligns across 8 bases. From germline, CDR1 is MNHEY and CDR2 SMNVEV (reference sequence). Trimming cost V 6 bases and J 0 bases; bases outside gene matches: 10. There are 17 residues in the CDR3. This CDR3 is CASRSRTGTFSNQPQHF. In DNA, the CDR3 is TGTGCCAGCAGGTCCCGGACAGGGACTTTTAGCAATCAGCCCCAGCATTTT.

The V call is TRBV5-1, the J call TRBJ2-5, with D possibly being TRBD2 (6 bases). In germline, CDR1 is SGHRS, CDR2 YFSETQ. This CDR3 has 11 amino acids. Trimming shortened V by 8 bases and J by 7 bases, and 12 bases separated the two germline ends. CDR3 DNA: TGCGCCAGTAAAGGGGAGGCGACCCAGTACTTC. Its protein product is CASKGEATQYF.

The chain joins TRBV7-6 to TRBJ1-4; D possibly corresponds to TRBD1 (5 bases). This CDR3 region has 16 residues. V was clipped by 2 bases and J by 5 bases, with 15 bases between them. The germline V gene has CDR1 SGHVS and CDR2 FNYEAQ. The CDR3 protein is CASSLMDGGGNEKLFF. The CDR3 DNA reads TGTGCCAGCAGCTTAATGGACGGGGGGGGGAATGAAAAACTGTTTTTT.

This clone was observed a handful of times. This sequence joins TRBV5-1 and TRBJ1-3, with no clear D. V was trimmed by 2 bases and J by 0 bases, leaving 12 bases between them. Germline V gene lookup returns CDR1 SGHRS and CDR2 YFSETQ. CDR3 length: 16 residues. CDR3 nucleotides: TGCGCCAGCAGCTTTGCATCCTCCAGCTCTGGAAACACCATATATTTT. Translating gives CASSFASSSSGNTIYF.

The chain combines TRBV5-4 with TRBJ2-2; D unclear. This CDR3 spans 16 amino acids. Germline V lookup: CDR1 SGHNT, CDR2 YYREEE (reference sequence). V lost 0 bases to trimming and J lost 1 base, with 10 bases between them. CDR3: CASSLDRVQNTGELFF. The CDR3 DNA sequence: TGTGCCAGCAGCTTGGATCGGGTCCAGAACACCGGGGAGCTGTTTTTT.

The CDR3 DNA sequence: TGTGCCAGTAGCCGGACAGGGATTGGCACCGGGGAGCTGTTTTTT. Protein: CASSRTGIGTGELFF. V gene TRBV19 combines with J gene TRBJ2-2, with 8 bases matching TRBD1. Germline values: CDR1 LNHDA, CDR2 SQIVND (reference sequence). CDR3 length equals 15 residues. J was trimmed by 4 bases and V by 6 bases; bases with no gene match: 7.

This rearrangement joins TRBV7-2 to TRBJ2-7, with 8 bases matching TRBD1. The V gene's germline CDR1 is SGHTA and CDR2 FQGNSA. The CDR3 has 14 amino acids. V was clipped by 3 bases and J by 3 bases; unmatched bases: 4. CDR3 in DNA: TGTGCCAGCAGCTTTCAGGGGGCGGACTACGAGCAGTACTTC. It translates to CASSFQGADYEQYF.

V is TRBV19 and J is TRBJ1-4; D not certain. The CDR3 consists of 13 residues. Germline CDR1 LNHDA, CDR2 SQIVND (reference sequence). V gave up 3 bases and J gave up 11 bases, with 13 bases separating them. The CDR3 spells CASSIPPMIKLFF. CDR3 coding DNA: TGTGCCAGTAGTATCCCTCCAATGATTAAACTGTTTTTT.